The 29 T cell receptor beta chains listed next were all sequenced from one sample in a study of blood T cell repertoires in COVID-19. Libraries were prepared by immunoSEQ multiplex PCR; TCRdb keeps only in-frame clonotypes and omits some of them. This sample carries approximately 200,000 clones, over 65% of them seen once, and the ten largest clones take roughly 18%. What was sequenced was peripheral blood. The receptors stem from a person aged 70 to 79 with COVID-19, enrolled during active disease.

This sequence joins TRBV4-1 and TRBJ1-5; D possibly corresponds to TRBD1 (5 bases). The CDR3 sequence is 15 residues long. Germline values: CDR1 MGHRA, CDR2 YSYEKL. The germline V and J ends were trimmed by 0 bases and 7 bases, with 13 bases remaining between them. CDR3 nucleotides: TGCGCCAGCAGCCAAGACGGACCTCGGGGGCAGCCCCAGCATTTT. This sequence encodes CASSQDGPRGQPQHF.

The V call is TRBV11-2, the J call TRBJ2-7, with D possibly TRBD1 on 6 matching bases. Germline assignment: CDR1 SGHAT and CDR2 FQNNGV. The CDR3 loop spans 14 amino acids. Trimming stripped 2 bases from V and 2 bases from J, with 10 bases between. The chain's CDR3 is CASSLWGQPYEQYF. Here the CDR3 DNA reads TGTGCCAGCAGCTTATGGGGGCAGCCCTACGAGCAGTACTTC.

This rearrangement joins TRBV29-1 to TRBJ2-3, with 10 bases fitting TRBD2. The CDR3 loop spans 13 amino acids. J lost 6 bases, V lost 4 bases, and 4 bases had no gene match. The germline V gene has CDR1 SQVTM and CDR2 ANQGSEA. CDR3 in DNA: TGCAGCGTTGCTAGCGGGAGTGCGGATACGCAGTATTTT. Translation gives CSVASGSADTQYF.

The J gene is TRBJ1-3, the V gene TRBV11-3; unclear D gene. The length of the CDR3 is 15 residues. Per germline, CDR1 SGHNT and CDR2 YENEEA. Trimming stripped 2 bases from V and 0 bases from J, with 8 bases between. This CDR3 reads CASSLSSSSGNTIYF. The CDR3 nucleotides read TGTGCCAGCAGCTTATCTTCCAGCTCTGGAAACACCATATATTTT. The whole variable domain, filled in from reference TRBV11-3 and TRBJ1-3, reads EAGVVQSPRYKIIEKKQPVAFWCNPISGHNTLYWYLQNLGQGPELLIRYENEEAVDDSQLPKDRFSAERLKGVDSTLKIQPAELGDSAVYLCASSLSSSSGNTIYFGEGSWLTVV.

The chain uses TRBV5-4 and TRBJ1-4, with D possibly being TRBD1 (6 bases). CDR3 length equals 15 residues. Trimming left V 4 bases short and J 5 bases short, with 15 bases between. The germline gives CDR1 SGHNT, CDR2 YYREEE (reference sequence). CDR3 protein: CASSRGGGQNEKLFF. In DNA, the CDR3 is TGTGCCAGCAGCCGCGGGGGAGGACAGAATGAAAAACTGTTTTTT.

The rearrangement joins TRBV27 to TRBJ2-7; D is possibly TRBD1 (6 bases). V gave up 6 bases and J gave up 4 bases, with 19 bases separating them. The CDR3 is 15 amino acids. Germline lookup yields CDR1 MNHEY and CDR2 SMNVEV (reference sequence). This chain's CDR3 is CASSSLLGQLYEQYF. The CDR3 region has the DNA TGTGCCAGCAGCTCCCTCCTTGGACAGCTTTACGAGCAGTACTTC.

The table lists this clone with a count of one. The chain is built from TRBV2 and TRBJ1-2; TRBD1 might be the D (6 bases). Trimming took 2 bases from V and 9 from J, leaving 16 bases between them. CDR1 SNHLY and CDR2 FYNNEI come from the germline V gene. The CDR3 has 14 residues. The CDR3 is CASSELQGGFRYTF. CDR3 in DNA: TGTGCCAGCAGTGAACTACAGGGTGGATTTCGCTACACCTTC.

V gene TRBV27 combines with J gene TRBJ2-1; D gene unclear. This CDR3 is built from 13 residues. Trimming took 3 bases from V and 6 from J, leaving 9 bases between them. Germline loops: CDR1 MNHEY, CDR2 SMNVEV (reference sequence). As DNA, the CDR3 is TGTGCCAGCAGTTTGGGCAGGTTCAATGAGCAGTTCTTC. This encodes CASSLGRFNEQFF.

The chain combines TRBV6-2 or TRBV6-3 with TRBJ2-5; TRBD1 might be the D (6 bases). Per germline, CDR1 MNHEY and CDR2 SVGEGT. The CDR3 is 16 residues long. Trimming cost V 0 bases and J 3 bases, with 14 bases left between them. CDR3 sequence (DNA): TGTGCCAGCAGTTACTCCTCAGGGGTCGGTAAAGAGACCCAGTACTTC. Residues: CASSYSSGVGKETQYF.

DNA for the CDR3: TGTGCCAGCAGTTTGCGGGGGCCAACGAACACCGGGGAGCTGTTTTTT. Its translation is CASSLRGPTNTGELFF. The gene calls are TRBV27 and TRBJ2-2; tentative D call: TRBD2 (7 bases). Germline CDR1 and CDR2: MNHEY and SMNVEV (reference sequence). With 3 bases removed from V and 0 bases from J, the gap between germline ends came to 11 bases. This CDR3 spans 16 amino acids.

This chain uses TRBV7-2 with TRBJ2-5, with D possibly TRBD1 on 7 matching bases. The germline V gene has CDR1 SGHTA and CDR2 FQGNSA. Trimming removed 1 base from V and 5 bases from J, with 14 bases in between. The CDR3 is 15 amino acids. For the CDR3, the DNA is TGTGCCAGCAGCTTAGGGAGGGGGCAATGGGAGACCCAGTACTTC. It encodes CASSLGRGQWETQYF.

The V and J genes are TRBV6-2 or TRBV6-3 and TRBJ1-6; 8 positions agree with TRBD1. The CDR3 is made up of 15 amino acids. V lost 7 bases to trimming and J lost 7 bases; unmatched junction nucleotides: 9. Germline assignment: CDR1 MNHEY and CDR2 SVGEGT. The CDR3 DNA sequence: TGTGCCAGCAACCCGACAGGGGTCGCGAATTCACCCCTCCACTTT. It yields the protein CASNPTGVANSPLHF.

This chain links TRBV27 with TRBJ1-1, with 8 bases lining up with TRBD1. This CDR3 comprises 14 residues. Germline CDR1 is MNHEY and CDR2 is SMNVEV (reference sequence). J gave up 7 bases and V 3 bases, and 7 bases lay outside the gene matches. Written as DNA, the CDR3 is TGTGCCAGCAGTTTGTCAGGGGGCGCGAGTGAAGCTTTCTTT. It yields the protein CASSLSGGASEAFF.

In its sample, this clone was seen once. This chain joins TRBV5-1 and TRBJ1-2; D is perhaps TRBD1 (5 bases). Germline lookup yields CDR1 SGHRS and CDR2 YFSETQ. V was cut by 2 bases and J by 6 bases, with 11 bases left in between. The CDR3 covers 13 residues. This CDR3 is CASSLRGGDGYTF. CDR3 DNA sequence: TGCGCCAGCAGCTTACGGGGAGGGGATGGCTACACCTTC. Variable domain in full (rest from reference TRBV5-1 and TRBJ1-2): KAGVTQTPRYLIKTRGQQVTLSCSPISGHRSVSWYQQTPGQGLQFLFEYFSETQRNKGNFPGRFSGRQFSNSRSEMNVSTLELGDSALYLCASSLRGGDGYTFGSGTRLTVV.

The rearrangement joins TRBV3-1 (or the pseudogene TRBV3-2) to TRBJ2-3; the match to TRBD2 covers 15 bases. CDR1 and CDR2 from the germline V gene are LGHDT and YNNKEL (reference sequence). The CDR3 is 17 residues long. The V segment lost 3 bases and the J segment 4 bases; nucleotides outside the gene matches: 5. The CDR3 DNA reads as TGTGCCAGCAGCCAGGATGGACTAGCGGGGGGGGCAGATACGCAGTATTTT. Translation gives CASSQDGLAGGADTQYF.

The chain couples TRBV6-5 to TRBJ1-6; no reliable D call. CDR1 and CDR2 (germline): MNHEY, SVGAGI. The CDR3 is 16 amino acids. The V end was cut by 2 bases, the J end by 0 bases, with 8 bases between. The CDR3 sequence is CASSYGGSSYNSPLHF. CDR3 DNA: TGTGCCAGCAGTTACGGAGGGAGCTCCTATAATTCACCCCTCCACTTT.

This clone was seen a single time. The chain recombines TRBV2 with TRBJ1-5; 9 bases align to TRBD1. Per the germline V gene, CDR1 is SNHLY and CDR2 is FYNNEI. This CDR3 region has 15 residues. V lost 3 bases and J lost 9; bases outside the gene matches: 9. The CDR3 sequence is CASSDNRDRASPQHF. Written as DNA, the CDR3 is TGTGCCAGCAGTGACAATCGGGACAGGGCCTCGCCCCAGCATTTT. Full variable domain (outside the CDR3, taken from reference TRBV2 and TRBJ1-5): EPEVTQTPSHQVTQMGQEVILRCVPISNHLYFYWYRQILGQKVEFLVSFYNNEISEKSEIFDDQFSVERPDGSNFTLKIRSTKLEDSAMYFCASSDNRDRASPQHFGDGTRLSIL.

The V and J genes are TRBV7-8 and TRBJ2-7, with 15 bases identical to TRBD2. This CDR3 is 15 amino acids long. The junction had 4 bases not matched to a gene; V was cut back by 5 bases and J by 5 bases. Germline V lookup: CDR1 SGHVS, CDR2 FQNEAQ. CDR3 sequence reads: CASSRGTSGGNEQYF. The CDR3 DNA is TGTGCCAGCAGCCGAGGGACTAGCGGGGGGAACGAGCAGTACTTC.

The chain employs TRBV7-2 and TRBJ1-1, with 10 bases identical to TRBD1. V trimming: 4 bases; J trimming: 4 bases; junction bases outside the gene matches: 9. The CDR3 spans 16 residues. Germline CDR1 SGHTA, CDR2 FQGNSA. CDR3 amino acids: CASSSGTGVRVTEAFF. CDR3 nucleotides: TGTGCCAGCAGCTCCGGGACAGGGGTCCGCGTCACTGAAGCTTTCTTT. Complete variable domain (other parts from reference TRBV7-2 and TRBJ1-1): GAGVSQSPSNKVTEKGKDVELRCDPISGHTALYWYRQSLGQGLEFLIYFQGNSAPDKSGLPSDRFSAERTGGSVSTLTIQRTQQEDSAVYLCASSSGTGVRVTEAFFGQGTRLTVV.

CDR3 protein: CASSAQNPSPGDYGYTF. The CDR3 coding sequence is TGTGCCAGCAGTGCCCAGAACCCTAGTCCAGGGGACTATGGCTACACCTTC. J is TRBJ1-2 and V is TRBV28, with D maybe TRBD1 (6 bases). CDR1 and CDR2 from the germline V gene are MDHEN and SYDVKM. This CDR3 region has 17 residues. The ends were cut back, 5 bases at V and 3 bases at J, with 22 bases in the middle.

The rearrangement links TRBV19 to TRBJ1-4; 10 bases match TRBD1. The CDR3 sequence is 15 residues long. Germline trimming cut 5 bases from V and 7 bases from J; bases unmatched to any gene: 7. Germline V gives CDR1 LNHDA, CDR2 SQIVND (reference sequence). The CDR3 here is CASSSTGGAFEKLFF. The CDR3, as DNA: TGTGCCAGTAGTTCGACAGGGGGCGCATTTGAAAAACTGTTTTTT.

This clone has only a few counts. The chain links TRBV5-4 to TRBJ2-7, with a possible D match to TRBD1 (5 bases). The CDR3 is made up of 13 amino acids. Trimming took off 9 bases at V and 6 bases at J, with 19 bases between the two ends. CDR1 SGHNT and CDR2 YYREEE come from the germline V gene (reference sequence). The CDR3 loop reads CATKGYRTGEQYF. The DNA for the CDR3 is TGTGCCACTAAAGGATACAGGACGGGCGAGCAGTACTTC.

This clone occurred once. V is TRBV19 and J is TRBJ1-6; 8 bases map to TRBD1. Germline values: CDR1 LNHDA, CDR2 SQIVND (reference sequence). Trimming removed 3 bases from V and 10 bases from J; junction bases left unmatched: 5. The CDR3 is 14 amino acids. This chain's CDR3 is CASSMGQEDSPLHF. The CDR3 DNA reads as TGTGCCAGTAGTATGGGACAGGAAGACTCACCCCTCCACTTT.

This chain links TRBV19 with TRBJ1-2, with D possibly TRBD1 on 5 matching bases. Germline CDR1 reads LNHDA; CDR2 reads SQIVND (reference sequence). The CDR3 consists of 15 residues. V lost 7 bases and J lost 8, with 23 bases in between. CDR3 amino acids: CASNDSYLRKVGYTF. Written as DNA, the CDR3 is TGTGCCAGTAACGACAGCTACTTAAGAAAGGTCGGCTACACCTTC. Full variable domain (rest looked up from reference TRBV19 and TRBJ1-2): DGGITQSPKYLFRKEGQNVTLSCEQNLNHDAMYWYRQDPGQGLRLIYYSQIVNDFQKGDIAEGYSVSREKKESFPLTVTSAQKNPTAFYLCASNDSYLRKVGYTFGSGTRLTVV.

V usage is TRBV21-1 and J usage is TRBJ2-1; the table's D call TRBD2 went unverified against the DNA. TRBV21-1 is an annotated pseudogene. This CDR3 spans 20 amino acids. This CDR3 reads CASSKWVWGKLAGAYNEQFF. The CDR3 region has the DNA TGTGCCAGCAGCAAATGGGTGTGGGGGAAACTAGCGGGCGCCTACAATGAGCAGTTCTTC.

This clone was picked up one time. The rearrangement links TRBV7-2 to TRBJ2-7; D uncertain. This CDR3 spans 15 amino acids. The germline CDR1 and CDR2 sequences are SGHTA and FQGNSA. Trimming shortened V by 5 bases and J by 3 bases, and 17 bases separated the two germline ends. For the CDR3, the DNA is TGTGCCAGCAGCCTTACGAGTCCTAGGTTCTACGAGCAGTACTTC. This codes for CASSLTSPRFYEQYF.

V usage is TRBV7-8 and J usage is TRBJ1-5; weak D call: TRBD1 (6 bases). The CDR3 contains 14 residues. The germline V gene encodes CDR1 SGHVS and CDR2 FQNEAQ. The ends were cut back, 5 bases at V and 4 bases at J, with 12 bases in the middle. The CDR3 coding sequence is TGTGCCAGCAGCCCGGACAGACTAAATCAGCCCCAGCATTTT. This encodes CASSPDRLNQPQHF.

This chain uses TRBV9 with TRBJ1-3, with D hard to call. This CDR3 region has 16 residues. CDR1 and CDR2 (germline): SGDLS, YYNGEE. Between the trimmed V and J ends, which lost 4 bases and 0 bases, there was a span of 14 bases. The CDR3 region has the DNA TGTGCCAGCAGCCCAGTAGAACCAGGCTCTGGAAACACCATATATTTT. This encodes CASSPVEPGSGNTIYF.

This chain joins TRBV12-3 or TRBV12-4 and TRBJ1-5; D unresolved. The length of the CDR3 is 11 residues. The V and J ends lost 3 bases and 12 bases respectively, with 9 bases between them. The CDR3 protein is CASSLVGGQHF. The CDR3 DNA sequence: TGTGCCAGCAGTTTGGTAGGAGGCCAGCATTTT.